The 26 T cell receptor beta chains below were found in one sample sequenced in a study of response to subunit inactivated influenza vaccine. Using its own MiXCR run on the RT-PCR reads, TCRdb lists one record per CDR3 protein. This table holds approximately 500,000 distinct CDR3 sequences, roughly 13% found once. Sample: PBMCs from blood, taken 45 days after vaccination. These receptors all come from a man in his fifties who received an inactivated influenza vaccine.

This chain connects TRBV9 to TRBJ1-1, with D possibly matching TRBD1 (6 bases). Trimming removed 7 bases from V and 0 bases from J, with 10 bases in between. In germline, CDR1 is SGDLS, CDR2 YYNGEE. CDR3 size: 13 residues. In DNA, the CDR3 is TGTGCCAGCGGGGGCCCGCTGAACACTGAAGCTTTCTTT. It encodes CASGGPLNTEAFF.

A few counts support this clonotype. The junction shows a germline mismatch at one end, possibly a read error. CDR3 nucleotides: TGCTGTGCTAGAGATCTTAGTCAGGGAGACCATCAGCCCCAGCATTTT. This translates into CCARDLSQGDHQPQHF. The chain couples TRBV20-1 to TRBJ1-5, with D possibly matching TRBD1 (5 bases). Per germline, CDR1 DFQATT and CDR2 SNEGSKA (reference sequence). This CDR3 is 16 amino acids long.

The J gene is TRBJ2-1, the V gene TRBV6-1, with D tentatively TRBD1 (6 bases). Germline V gives CDR1 MNHNS, CDR2 SASEGT. The CDR3 length is 17 residues. V was clipped by 5 bases and J by 7 bases, with 24 bases between them. The CDR3 DNA follows: TGTGCCAGCAGTCCAATAACCGGGACAATCGTTAGGAATGAGCAGTTCTTC. It yields the protein CASSPITGTIVRNEQFF.

This clonotype was detected a few times. The V gene is TRBV18, the J gene TRBJ2-5, with 7 bases identical to TRBD1. J was trimmed by 5 bases and V by 2 bases; bases with no gene match: 11. This CDR3 region has 16 residues. Germline loops: CDR1 KGHSH, CDR2 LQKENI. CDR3 DNA: TGTGCCAGCTCACCAGAAGCCGTGGGACAGAGGGAGACCCAGTACTTC. The encoded protein is CASSPEAVGQRETQYF.

A few counts support this clonotype. The chain links TRBV10-3 to TRBJ2-3; D is uncertain. Germline V gene sequence: CDR1 ENHRY, CDR2 SYGVKD. Trimming left V 2 bases short and J 7 bases short, with 7 bases between. The CDR3 totals 12 residues. CDR3 protein: CAISEGPNTQYF. CDR3 DNA sequence: TGTGCCATCAGTGAGGGGCCTAATACGCAGTATTTT.

The gene calls are TRBV7-9 and TRBJ1-6; D unclear. The CDR3 sequence is 13 residues long. V dropped 4 bases and J dropped 6 bases, with 7 bases sitting between them. Looked up from germline, CDR1 is SEHNR and CDR2 is FQNEAQ (reference sequence). DNA of the CDR3: TGTGCCAGCAGCTCGGTGGGTAATTCACCCCTCCACTTT. Translation: CASSSVGNSPLHF. Full variable domain (outside the CDR3, taken from reference TRBV7-9 and TRBJ1-6): DTGVSQNPRHKITKRGQNVTFRCDPISEHNRLYWYRQTLGQGPEFLTYFQNEAQLEKSRLLSDRFSAERPKGSFSTLEIQRTEQGDSAMYLCASSSVGNSPLHFGNGTRLTVT.

The chain couples TRBV7-8 to TRBJ1-2; unclear D gene. This CDR3 contains 13 residues. The V end was cut by 5 bases, the J end by 7 bases, with 14 bases between. The germline V gene encodes CDR1 SGHVS and CDR2 FQNEAQ. CDR3: CASSLRDGSGYTF. The CDR3 coding sequence is TGTGCCAGCAGCCTCCGGGATGGATCTGGCTACACCTTC.

This clonotype was recorded many times. The chain is built from TRBV11-2 and TRBJ2-5; TRBD1 matches 12 bases. Losses at the gene ends were 5 bases for V and 7 bases for J; bases not matched to a gene: 17. The CDR3 runs 18 residues. Germline V CDR1 and CDR2: SGHAT, FQNNGV. This chain's CDR3 is CASSPQFLGTGGQGTQYF. The CDR3 nucleotides read TGTGCCAGCAGCCCCCAATTCCTTGGGACAGGGGGCCAGGGGACCCAGTACTTC.

About this clonotype: Possible read error: a much larger clone is one base away. V usage is TRBV4-3 and J usage is TRBJ2-7, with D uncertain. The CDR3 is made up of 14 amino acids. The V end was cut by 2 bases, the J end by 4 bases, with 12 bases between. Germline-derived CDR1 and CDR2 are LGHNA and YSLEER. The CDR3 sequence is CASSQTAEMYEQYF. The DNA of the CDR3 is TGCGCCAGCAGCCAAACGGCAGAAATGTACGAGCAGTACTTC.

This clonotype was detected only a few times. The chain links TRBV4-1 to TRBJ1-3; D is unclear. The germline gives CDR1 MGHRA, CDR2 YSYEKL. Trimming removed 3 bases at V and 1 base at J, with 7 bases between. CDR3 length: 14 amino acids. The DNA for the CDR3 is TGCGCCAGCAGCCACCAGGATTCTGGAAACACCATATATTTT. Its translation: CASSHQDSGNTIYF.

This clonotype turned up a few times. The chain employs TRBV20-1 and TRBJ1-1; TRBD1 might be the D (6 bases). V lost 0 bases and J lost 1, with 21 bases in between. Germline V gives CDR1 DFQATT, CDR2 SNEGSKA (reference sequence). This CDR3 is built from 18 residues. The CDR3 reads CSARDLIKDRARNTEAFF. The CDR3 nucleotides are TGCAGTGCTAGAGATCTGATCAAGGACAGAGCAAGGAACACTGAAGCTTTCTTT.

This clonotype turned up a few times. The chain combines TRBV29-1 with TRBJ2-5; 7 bases agree with TRBD1. The CDR3 has 13 residues. Trimming took 6 bases from V and 3 from J; bases not matched to a gene: 7. Germline CDR1 reads SQVTM; CDR2 reads ANQGSEA. The CDR3 here is CSVRGQTEETQYF. The CDR3 DNA reads as TGCAGCGTAAGGGGACAGACCGAAGAGACCCAGTACTTC. The full variable domain, in which reference TRBV29-1 and TRBJ2-5 provide the parts outside the CDR3, is SAVISQKPSRDICQRGTSLTIQCQVDSQVTMMFWYRQQPGQSLTLIATANQGSEATYESGFVIDKFPISRPNLTFSTLTVSNMSPEDSSIYLCSVRGQTEETQYFGPGTRLLVL.

The CDR3 spells CASSLWGANYGYTF. The CDR3 region has the DNA TGTGCCAGCAGTTTATGGGGAGCTAACTATGGCTACACCTTC. The chain is built from TRBV28 and TRBJ1-2; D ambiguous. The length of the CDR3 is 14 residues. CDR1 and CDR2 (germline): MDHEN, SYDVKM. Trimming shortened V by 0 bases and J by 0 bases, and 5 bases separated the two germline ends.

This clonotype was observed many times. The chain has TRBV10-1 and TRBJ2-2, with D possibly being TRBD1 or TRBD2 (5 bases each). CDR1 and CDR2 from the germline V gene are WNHNN and SYGVQD (reference sequence). V was trimmed by 3 bases and J by 5 bases, leaving 13 bases between them. The CDR3 runs to 15 residues. The CDR3 nucleotides are TGCGCCAGCAGTGATCGGGACGTCGTAACCGGGGAGCTGTTTTTT. It translates to CASSDRDVVTGELFF.

The chain employs TRBV21-1 and TRBJ2-7; the table names TRBD1, a call not compared with the DNA. TRBV21-1 is a pseudogene segment. The CDR3 extends over 14 amino acids. The CDR3: CASSNRDRAHEQYF. CDR3 sequence (DNA): TGTGCCAGCAGCAACCGGGACAGGGCTCACGAGCAGTACTTC.

This sequence joins TRBV18 and TRBJ2-1, with D maybe TRBD2 (6 bases). Germline V gives CDR1 KGHSH, CDR2 LQKENI. V was cut by 3 bases and J by 0 bases, with 12 bases left in between. The CDR3 loop spans 16 amino acids. The CDR3 DNA follows: TGTGCCAGCTCACCGAGGCTAGCGAGCTCCTACAATGAGCAGTTCTTC. Protein product: CASSPRLASSYNEQFF. Based on the CDR3 plus reference TRBV18 and TRBJ2-1, the full variable domain is NAGVMQNPRHLVRRRGQEARLRCSPMKGHSHVYWYRQLPEEGLKFMVYLQKENIIDESGMPKERFSAEFPKEGPSILRIQQVVRGDSAAYFCASSPRLASSYNEQFFGPGTRLTVL.

The gene calls are TRBV7-8 and TRBJ2-5, with D possibly TRBD1 on 5 matching bases. The CDR3 is 15 amino acids. Trimming took 5 bases from V and 3 from J, leaving 16 bases between them. Germline V lookup: CDR1 SGHVS, CDR2 FQNEAQ. CDR3 DNA: TGTGCCAGCAGCGTCTACAGGAGTACGGAAGAGACCCAGTACTTC. Translated: CASSVYRSTEETQYF.

The V call is TRBV18, the J call TRBJ2-3; D remains ambiguous. The V end lost 5 bases, the J end lost 6 bases, and 6 bases lay between the germline ends. This CDR3 has 11 amino acids. The germline CDR1 and CDR2 sequences are KGHSH and LQKENI. The CDR3 DNA reads as TGTGCCAGCTCAAGGGATGATACGCAGTATTTT. It yields the protein CASSRDDTQYF.

This clonotype appeared a few times. The chain combines TRBV29-1 with TRBJ2-3; D is uncertain. The CDR3 contains 11 residues. Germline assignment: CDR1 SQVTM and CDR2 ANQGSEA. The V and J ends lost 3 bases and 2 bases respectively, with 3 bases between them. DNA for the CDR3: TGCAGCGTTGACACCACAGATACGCAGTATTTT. This translates into CSVDTTDTQYF.

This clonotype was picked up many times. The rearrangement joins TRBV5-1 to TRBJ2-1; D unresolved. Trimming took off 1 base at V and 4 bases at J, with 12 bases between the two ends. This CDR3 is built from 15 residues. Germline-derived CDR1 and CDR2 are SGHRS and YFSETQ. The CDR3 region is CASSLTPTFYNEQFF. CDR3 in DNA: TGCGCCAGCAGCTTGACCCCGACATTTTACAATGAGCAGTTCTTC.

This clonotype was detected a few times. This sequence joins TRBV6-5 and TRBJ2-5; 8 nucleotides align to TRBD1. Per the germline V gene, CDR1 is MNHEY and CDR2 is SVGAGI. The J segment lost 3 bases and the V segment lost 1 base, leaving 4 bases of the junction unmatched. The CDR3 runs 15 residues. CDR3 sequence reads: CASSYLSGGEETQYF. CDR3 in DNA: TGTGCCAGCAGTTACTTGTCAGGGGGCGAAGAGACCCAGTACTTC.

The sample holds many counts of this clonotype. The rearrangement uses TRBV12-3 or TRBV12-4 and TRBJ2-4; possible D gene TRBD2, 5 bases. V was pared by 3 bases and J by 7 bases, with 10 bases between. This CDR3 is built from 13 residues. CDR3 sequence reads: CASSLRVGNIQYF. The CDR3 DNA follows: TGTGCCAGCAGTTTGAGGGTAGGGAACATTCAGTACTTC.

This clonotype was counted between two and nine times. CDR3 sequence reads: CASSLILAGRLVLTDTQYF. In DNA form, the CDR3 reads TGTGCCAGCAGCTTGATATTGGCAGGAAGACTAGTTCTCACAGATACGCAGTATTTT. The chain uses TRBV5-6 and TRBJ2-3; D might be TRBD2 (6 bases). Trimming shortened V by 1 base and J by 2 bases, and 23 bases separated the two germline ends. The CDR3 covers 19 residues. Germline CDR1 and CDR2: SGHDT and YYEEEE.

The V gene is TRBV6-2 or TRBV6-3, the J gene TRBJ2-7, with 10 positions matching TRBD1. J lost 3 bases, V lost 2 bases, and 7 bases had no gene match. CDR1 MNHEY and CDR2 SVGEGT come from the germline V gene. This CDR3 region has 16 residues. For the CDR3, the DNA is TGTGCCAGCAGTTACAGGTCCGGGACAGGGGACTACGAGCAGTACTTC. It codes for CASSYRSGTGDYEQYF.

In this sample, this clonotype turned up many times. This chain uses TRBV5-1 with TRBJ2-3; the D gene is possibly TRBD1 (6 bases). V was pared by 0 bases and J by 0 bases, with 14 bases between. The germline CDR1 and CDR2 sequences are SGHRS and YFSETQ. The CDR3 has 17 amino acids. The CDR3 sequence: CASSLGIGQFSTDTQYF. The CDR3 nucleotides are TGCGCCAGCAGCTTGGGTATAGGACAGTTTAGCACAGATACGCAGTATTTT. Complete variable domain (other parts from reference TRBV5-1 and TRBJ2-3): KAGVTQTPRYLIKTRGQQVTLSCSPISGHRSVSWYQQTPGQGLQFLFEYFSETQRNKGNFPGRFSGRQFSNSRSEMNVSTLELGDSALYLCASSLGIGQFSTDTQYFGPGTRLTVL.

This clonotype was counted only a few times. The chain combines TRBV4-2 with TRBJ2-3; D is possibly TRBD2 (7 bases). The CDR3 sequence is 16 residues long. Germline loops: CDR1 LGHNA, CDR2 YNFKEQ. V was clipped by 1 base and J by 1 base, with 12 bases between them. The CDR3 region has the DNA TGTGCCAGCAGCCAAGTGGGGGGGCTGGGCACAGATACGCAGTATTTT. This translates into CASSQVGGLGTDTQYF.